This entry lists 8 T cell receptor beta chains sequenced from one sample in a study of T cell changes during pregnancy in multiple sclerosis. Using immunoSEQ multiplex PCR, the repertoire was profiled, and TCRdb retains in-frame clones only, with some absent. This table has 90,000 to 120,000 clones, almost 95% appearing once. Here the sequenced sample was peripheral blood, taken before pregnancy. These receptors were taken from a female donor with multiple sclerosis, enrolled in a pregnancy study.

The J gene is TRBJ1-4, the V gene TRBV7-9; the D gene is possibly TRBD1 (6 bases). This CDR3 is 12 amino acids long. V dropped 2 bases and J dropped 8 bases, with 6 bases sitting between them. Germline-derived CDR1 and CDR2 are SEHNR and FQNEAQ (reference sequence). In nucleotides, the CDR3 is TGTGCCAGCAGCTTACAGGGGGAAAAACTGTTTTTT. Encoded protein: CASSLQGEKLFF.

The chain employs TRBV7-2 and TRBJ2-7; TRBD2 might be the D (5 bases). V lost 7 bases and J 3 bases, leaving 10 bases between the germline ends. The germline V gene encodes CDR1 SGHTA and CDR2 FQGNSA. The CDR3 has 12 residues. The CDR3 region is CASTYGLYEQYF. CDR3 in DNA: TGTGCCAGCACCTACGGACTCTACGAGCAGTACTTC.

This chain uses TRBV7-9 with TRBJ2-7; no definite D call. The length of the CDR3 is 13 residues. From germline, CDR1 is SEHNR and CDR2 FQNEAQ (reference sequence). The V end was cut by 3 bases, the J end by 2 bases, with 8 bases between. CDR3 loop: CASSFSKAYEQYF. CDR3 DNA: TGTGCCAGCAGCTTTAGTAAAGCCTACGAGCAGTACTTC.

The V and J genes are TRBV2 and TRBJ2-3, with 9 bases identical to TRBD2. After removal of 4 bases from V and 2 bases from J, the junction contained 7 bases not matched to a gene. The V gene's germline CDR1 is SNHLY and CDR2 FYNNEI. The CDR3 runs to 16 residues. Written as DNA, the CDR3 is TGTGCCAGCAGTGGGCGGACTAGCGAGATCACAGATACGCAGTATTTT. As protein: CASSGRTSEITDTQYF.

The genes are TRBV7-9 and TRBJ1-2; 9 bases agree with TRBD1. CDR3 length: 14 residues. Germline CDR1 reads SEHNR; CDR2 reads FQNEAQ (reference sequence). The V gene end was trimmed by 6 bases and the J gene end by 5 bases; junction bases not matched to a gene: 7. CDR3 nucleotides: TGTGCCAGCAGTTCACAGGGGGCAGTGTATGGCTACACCTTC. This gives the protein CASSSQGAVYGYTF.

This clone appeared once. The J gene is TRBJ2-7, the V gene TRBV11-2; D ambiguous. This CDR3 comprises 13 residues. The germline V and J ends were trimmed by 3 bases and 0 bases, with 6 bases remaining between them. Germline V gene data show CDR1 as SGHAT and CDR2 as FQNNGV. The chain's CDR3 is CASSFSPSYEQYF. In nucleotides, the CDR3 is TGTGCCAGCAGCTTCTCCCCCTCCTACGAGCAGTACTTC.

In DNA, the CDR3 is TGCAGCGTGGGGGGGGTGGCAGGGGTGGCCAAAAACATTCAGTACTTC. Encoded protein: CSVGGVAGVAKNIQYF. The chain links TRBV29-1 to TRBJ2-4, with a possible D match to TRBD2 (7 bases). Between the trimmed V and J ends, which lost 6 bases and 1 base, there was a span of 19 bases. The CDR3 is made up of 16 amino acids. Germline values: CDR1 SQVTM, CDR2 ANQGSEA.

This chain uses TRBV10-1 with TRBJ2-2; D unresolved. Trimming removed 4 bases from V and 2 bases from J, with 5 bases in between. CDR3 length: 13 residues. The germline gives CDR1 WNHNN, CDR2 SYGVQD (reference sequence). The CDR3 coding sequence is TGCGCCAGCAGTGGTGGCAACACCGGGGAGCTGTTTTTT. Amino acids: CASSGGNTGELFF.